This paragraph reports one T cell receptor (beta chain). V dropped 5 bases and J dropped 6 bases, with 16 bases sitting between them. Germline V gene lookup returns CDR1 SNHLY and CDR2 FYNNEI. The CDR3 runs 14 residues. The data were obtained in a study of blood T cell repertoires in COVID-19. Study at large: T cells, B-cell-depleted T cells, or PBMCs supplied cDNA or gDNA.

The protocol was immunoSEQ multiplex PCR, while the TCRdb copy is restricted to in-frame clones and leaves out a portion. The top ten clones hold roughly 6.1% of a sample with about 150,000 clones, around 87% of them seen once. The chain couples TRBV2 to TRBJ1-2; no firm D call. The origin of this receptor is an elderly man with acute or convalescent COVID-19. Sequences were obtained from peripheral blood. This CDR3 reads CASSILREVNGYTF. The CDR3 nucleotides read TGTGCCAGCAGTATACTCCGGGAGGTTAATGGCTACACCTTC.